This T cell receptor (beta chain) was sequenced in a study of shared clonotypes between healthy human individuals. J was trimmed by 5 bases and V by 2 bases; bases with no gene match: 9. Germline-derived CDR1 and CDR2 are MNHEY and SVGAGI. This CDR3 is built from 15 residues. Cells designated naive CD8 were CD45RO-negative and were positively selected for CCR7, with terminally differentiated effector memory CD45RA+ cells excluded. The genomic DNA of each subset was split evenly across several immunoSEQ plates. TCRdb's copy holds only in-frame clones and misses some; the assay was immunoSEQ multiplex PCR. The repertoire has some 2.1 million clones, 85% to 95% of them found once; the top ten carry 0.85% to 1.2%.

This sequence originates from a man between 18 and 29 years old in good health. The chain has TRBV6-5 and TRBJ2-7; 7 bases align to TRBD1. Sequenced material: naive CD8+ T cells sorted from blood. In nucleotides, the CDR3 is TGTGCCAGCAGTTACAAAGGCGACAGGGAACACGAGCAGTACTTC. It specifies CASSYKGDREHEQYF.